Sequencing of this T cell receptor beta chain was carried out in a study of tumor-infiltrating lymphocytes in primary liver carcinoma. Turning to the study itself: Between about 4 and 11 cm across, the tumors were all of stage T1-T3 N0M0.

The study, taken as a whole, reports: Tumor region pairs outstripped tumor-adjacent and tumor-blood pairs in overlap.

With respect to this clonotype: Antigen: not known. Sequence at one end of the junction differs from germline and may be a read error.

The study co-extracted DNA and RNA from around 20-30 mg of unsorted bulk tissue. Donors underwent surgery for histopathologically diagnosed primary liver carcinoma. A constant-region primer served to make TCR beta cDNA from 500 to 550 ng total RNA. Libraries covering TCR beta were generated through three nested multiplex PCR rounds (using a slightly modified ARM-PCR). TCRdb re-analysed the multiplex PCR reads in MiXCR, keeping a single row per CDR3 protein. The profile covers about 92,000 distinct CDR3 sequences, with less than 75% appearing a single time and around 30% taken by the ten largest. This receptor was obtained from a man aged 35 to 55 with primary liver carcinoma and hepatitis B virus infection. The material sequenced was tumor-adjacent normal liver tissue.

This chain's CDR3 is CASCEDEAGAYEQYF. The CDR3 bases are TGTGCCAGCTGTGAAGATGAAGCGGGGGCCTACGAGCAGTACTTC. The chain recombines TRBV2 with TRBJ2-7, with 8 bases that match TRBD2. The CDR3 sequence is 15 residues long. CDR1 SNHLY and CDR2 FYNNEI come from the germline V gene.